What follows are 32 T cell receptor beta chains derived from one specimen sequenced in a study of blood T cells in healthy people across ages. A second about 7 to 11 cycle PCR used barcoded and J-beta primers. In TCRdb, the 5' RACE reads were re-called with MiXCR into one record per CDR3 protein. The sample contains about 640,000 distinct CDR3 sequences, 58% of which appear only once. The material sequenced was blood. The receptors stem from a man aged 55-75 years in good health.

The table lists this clonotype with a few counts. The chain links TRBV11-2 to TRBJ2-5; no definite D call. Trimming took off 1 base at V and 1 base at J, with 10 bases between the two ends. Germline lookup yields CDR1 SGHAT and CDR2 FQNNGV. This CDR3 spans 15 amino acids. For the CDR3, the DNA is TGTGCCAGCAGCTTAGTCTACACCACCCAAGAGACCCAGTACTTC. Encoded protein: CASSLVYTTQETQYF.

This sequence joins TRBV12-3 or TRBV12-4 and TRBJ2-7; 12 nucleotides line up with TRBD1. The CDR3 covers 15 residues. The junction had 4 bases not matched to a gene; V was cut back by 1 base and J by 6 bases. The DNA for the CDR3 is TGTGCCAGCAGTTTAGGTGGGACAGGGGGCCGCGAGCAGTACTTC. Translating gives CASSLGGTGGREQYF.

J is TRBJ2-3 and V is TRBV9; a possible D gene is TRBD2 (6 bases). Germline-derived CDR1 and CDR2 are SGDLS and YYNGEE. V was trimmed by 4 bases and J by 4 bases, leaving 13 bases between them. The CDR3 runs to 14 residues. CDR3 DNA sequence: TGTGCCAGCAGCCCCCCACTAGCCCCAGATACGCAGTATTTT. Protein sequence: CASSPPLAPDTQYF.

This chain joins TRBV6-1 and TRBJ1-2, with 8 positions matching TRBD1. This CDR3 has 16 amino acids. The V and J ends lost 4 bases and 2 bases, in that order; junction bases with no gene match: 9. CDR1 MNHNS and CDR2 SASEGT come from the germline V gene. The CDR3 DNA is TGTGCCAGCAGTGTCGGACAGGGAGGGAGAAACTATGGCTACACCTTC. Its protein is CASSVGQGGRNYGYTF.

The chain recombines TRBV7-2 with TRBJ2-5; D could derive from TRBD1 or TRBD2 (5 bases each). This CDR3 region has 14 residues. V was cut by 8 bases and J by 5 bases, with 18 bases left in between. CDR1 and CDR2 (germline): SGHTA, FQGNSA. The CDR3 protein is CASSQGRIGETQYF. The CDR3, as DNA: TGTGCCAGCTCTCAGGGACGAATTGGGGAGACCCAGTACTTC.

The genes are TRBV3-1 and TRBJ2-2; no reliable D call. Germline V CDR1 and CDR2: LGHDT, YNNKEL (reference sequence). V lost 0 bases and J 6 bases, leaving 8 bases between the germline ends. This CDR3 region has 14 residues. In DNA form, the CDR3 reads TGTGCCAGCAGCCAAGAGAATGGGCCCGGGGAGCTGTTTTTT. This encodes CASSQENGPGELFF.

This chain connects TRBV20-1 to TRBJ2-5; 15 nucleotides match TRBD2. CDR1 is DFQATT and CDR2 is SNEGSKA in the germline V gene (reference sequence). The J segment lost 6 bases and the V segment lost 0 bases, leaving 8 bases of the junction unmatched. The CDR3 covers 17 residues. The CDR3 loop reads CSAREPGLAGGPKTQYF. For the CDR3, the DNA is TGCAGTGCTAGAGAACCCGGACTAGCGGGGGGGCCGAAGACCCAGTACTTC.

This chain connects TRBV24-1 to TRBJ2-1; 12 bases agree with TRBD1. CDR1 is KGHDR and CDR2 is SFDVKD in the germline V gene. The CDR3 runs to 15 residues. The V and J ends lost 5 bases and 9 bases, in that order; junction bases with no gene match: 7. The CDR3 sequence is CATSGGTGGSFEQFF. In DNA form, the CDR3 reads TGTGCCACCAGTGGGGGGACAGGGGGCTCTTTTGAGCAGTTCTTC.

The V call is TRBV5-1, the J call TRBJ2-3, with a possible D match to TRBD1 (6 bases). V gave up 3 bases and J gave up 6 bases, with 20 bases separating them. The germline V gene encodes CDR1 SGHRS and CDR2 YFSETQ. The CDR3 is 16 amino acids. CDR3 amino acids: CASSSSPPTGSDTQYF. The DNA of the CDR3 is TGCGCCAGCAGCTCTAGCCCGCCAACAGGGAGTGATACGCAGTATTTT.

In its sample, this clonotype was seen a few times. This chain links TRBV12-3 or TRBV12-4 with TRBJ2-7; perhaps D is TRBD1 or TRBD2 (5 bases each). The CDR3 spans 13 residues. V shed 5 bases and J shed 9 bases, with 17 bases lying between them. The CDR3 loop is CASSPQRGAVQYF. CDR3 sequence (DNA): TGTGCCAGCAGTCCTCAACGAGGGGCTGTGCAGTACTTC.

The chain joins TRBV7-6 to TRBJ2-1, with TRBD1 matching over 7 bases. CDR1 is SGHVS and CDR2 is FNYEAQ in the germline V gene. V was pared by 5 bases and J by 0 bases, with 7 bases of the junction left unmatched. The CDR3 has 16 amino acids. The DNA of the CDR3 is TGTGCCAGCAGCGCGAGAAGGGACAGCTCCTACAATGAGCAGTTCTTC. It yields the protein CASSARRDSSYNEQFF.

The CDR3 nucleotides are TGTGCCAGCAGTTTAGAGTCTAGCGGGGCCCTCTTGGAGACCCAGTACTTC. Its translation: CASSLESSGALLETQYF. The genes are TRBV12-3 or TRBV12-4 and TRBJ2-7, with 9 bases that match TRBD2. The end of the DNA aligns better with TRBJ2-5, so the J call may be wrong. This CDR3 has 17 amino acids.

The rearrangement links TRBV5-8 to TRBJ2-1; possibly TRBD1 for D (5 bases). This CDR3 is built from 15 residues. Trimming pared 5 bases from V and 11 bases from J, leaving 23 bases between. From germline, CDR1 is SGHTS and CDR2 YDEGEE. The CDR3 here is CASRTVGPNYDKQFF. The CDR3 nucleotides read TGTGCCAGCAGGACAGTGGGCCCTAATTACGATAAGCAGTTCTTC.

The V gene is TRBV12-3 or TRBV12-4, the J gene TRBJ1-4; D may be TRBD1 (5 bases). The V gene lost 4 bases and the J gene lost 0 bases, with 12 bases spanning the gap. The CDR3 sequence is 16 residues long. The CDR3 coding sequence is TGTGCCAGCAGTTACGGGACGGCCACAACTAATGAAAAACTGTTTTTT. Translation gives CASSYGTATTNEKLFF.

The chain combines TRBV4-1 with TRBJ2-2; 7 nucleotides match TRBD1. The CDR3 totals 17 residues. V trimming: 4 bases; J trimming: 9 bases; junction bases outside the gene matches: 17. The germline V gene encodes CDR1 MGHRA and CDR2 YSYEKL. The CDR3 coding sequence is TGCGCCAGCAGCCTACACGGAGAACAGGGGCCCCGTTGGGAGCTGTTTTTT. It is translated as CASSLHGEQGPRWELFF.

The V gene is TRBV7-2, the J gene TRBJ1-1, with a tentative D call TRBD1 (6 bases). With 5 bases removed from V and 4 bases from J, the gap between germline ends came to 23 bases. Per the germline V gene, CDR1 is SGHTA and CDR2 is FQGNSA. This CDR3 spans 17 amino acids. CDR3 DNA sequence: TGTGCCAGCAGCCCGCCGCGGCAGGGGCCAAGGAGCACTGAAGCTTTCTTT. Translating gives CASSPPRQGPRSTEAFF.

The chain is built from TRBV20-1 and TRBJ2-7; D unresolved. Per germline, CDR1 DFQATT and CDR2 SNEGSKA (reference sequence). Trimming took off 5 bases at V and 2 bases at J, with 7 bases between the two ends. The CDR3 consists of 11 residues. This CDR3 is CSAVGPYEQYF. Here the CDR3 DNA reads TGCAGTGCTGTAGGGCCCTACGAGCAGTACTTC.

This chain joins TRBV6-1 and TRBJ1-6; D is perhaps TRBD1 (6 bases). Trimming took 3 bases from V and 8 from J, leaving 11 bases between them. The CDR3 length is 14 residues. The V gene's germline CDR1 is MNHNS and CDR2 SASEGT. The CDR3 sequence is CASSEQGRDSPLHF. As DNA, the CDR3 is TGTGCCAGCAGTGAGCAGGGGAGAGATTCACCCCTCCACTTT.

This chain connects TRBV6-5 to TRBJ2-7, with TRBD1 identical over 9 bases. The CDR3 is made up of 14 amino acids. Trimming at V came to 5 bases and at J to 12 bases, leaving 14 bases not matched to a gene. From germline, CDR1 is MNHEY and CDR2 SVGAGI. CDR3 in amino acids: CASSGSGTGLVPYF. The CDR3 DNA follows: TGTGCCAGCAGTGGGTCCGGGACAGGGCTTGTTCCGTACTTC.

The chain joins TRBV9 to TRBJ2-2, with 9 bases lining up with TRBD2. After removal of 0 bases from V and 2 bases from J, the junction contained 2 bases not matched to a gene. The CDR3 totals 16 residues. The germline CDR1 and CDR2 sequences are SGDLS and YYNGEE. As DNA, the CDR3 is TGTGCCAGCAGCGTAGCTAGCGGGGATAACACCGGGGAGCTGTTTTTT. Amino acids: CASSVASGDNTGELFF.

The genes are TRBV7-2 and TRBJ1-1; no reliable D call. V lost 2 bases to trimming and J lost 0 bases, with 7 bases between them. The CDR3 spans 14 residues. Germline CDR1 and CDR2: SGHTA and FQGNSA. DNA of the CDR3: TGTGCCAGCAGCTTATATTACATGAACACTGAAGCTTTCTTT. Amino acids: CASSLYYMNTEAFF. Variable domain in full (rest from reference TRBV7-2 and TRBJ1-1): GAGVSQSPSNKVTEKGKDVELRCDPISGHTALYWYRQSLGQGLEFLIYFQGNSAPDKSGLPSDRFSAERTGGSVSTLTIQRTQQEDSAVYLCASSLYYMNTEAFFGQGTRLTVV.

V is TRBV10-3 and J is TRBJ1-4; D remains ambiguous. This CDR3 is 12 amino acids long. CDR1 is ENHRY, CDR2 SYGVKD, per germline. The V end was cut by 11 bases, the J end by 5 bases, with 12 bases between. Here the CDR3 DNA reads TGTGCCGTATACGACGGGAATGAAAAACTGTTTTTT. This gives the protein CAVYDGNEKLFF.

The CDR3 DNA follows: TGTGCCAGCAGCCGTAACGGCTACAATGAGCAGTACTTC. It encodes CASSRNGYNEQYF. The J gene is TRBJ2-1, the V gene TRBV14; D is undetermined. The J call is in doubt because the DNA end fits TRBJ2-7 better. This CDR3 region has 13 residues. Germline CDR1 is SGHDN and CDR2 is FVKESK.

This clonotype occurred many times. The chain recombines TRBV13 with TRBJ1-2, with no clear D. With 0 bases removed from V and 5 bases from J, the gap between germline ends came to 16 bases. Germline CDR1 reads PRHDT; CDR2 reads FYEKMQ (reference sequence). The CDR3 contains 16 residues. CDR3 amino acids: CASSLGPNTQTYGYTF. Here the CDR3 DNA reads TGTGCCAGCAGCTTAGGCCCGAATACCCAGACGTATGGCTACACCTTC. Full variable domain (missing parts from reference TRBV13 and TRBJ1-2): AAGVIQSPRHLIKEKRETATLKCYPIPRHDTVYWYQQGPGQDPQFLISFYEKMQSDKGSIPDRFSAQQFSDYHSELNMSSLELGDSALYFCASSLGPNTQTYGYTFGSGTRLTVV.

The rearrangement links TRBV5-1 to TRBJ1-6; D may be TRBD1 (5 bases). Per germline, CDR1 SGHRS and CDR2 YFSETQ. The V end lost 2 bases, the J end lost 8 bases, and 11 bases lay between the germline ends. The CDR3 loop spans 14 amino acids. The CDR3 DNA is TGCGCCAGCAGCTTCCACCGGGACGATTCACCCCTCCACTTT. Translating gives CASSFHRDDSPLHF.

This clonotype was seen a handful of times. This chain connects TRBV15 to TRBJ2-1, with 7 positions matching TRBD1. CDR1 is LNHNV and CDR2 is YYDKDF in the germline V gene (reference sequence). The CDR3 is made up of 16 amino acids. Trimming removed 2 bases from V and 6 bases from J; junction bases left unmatched: 10. DNA of the CDR3: TGTGCCACCAGCAGATCCGACAGGGACATCTCCAATGAGCAGTTCTTC. Protein: CATSRSDRDISNEQFF. Complete variable domain (other parts from reference TRBV15 and TRBJ2-1): DAMVIQNPRYQVTQFGKPVTLSCSQTLNHNVMYWYQQKSSQAPKLLFHYYDKDFNNEADTPDNFQSRRPNTSFCFLDIRSPGLGDTAMYLCATSRSDRDISNEQFFGPGTRLTVL.

V is TRBV20-1 and J is TRBJ2-7; D is undetermined. The CDR3 is made up of 13 amino acids. V shed 3 bases and J shed 6 bases, with 15 bases lying between them. Germline V lookup: CDR1 DFQATT, CDR2 SNEGSKA (reference sequence). As DNA, the CDR3 is TGCAGTGCTAGTAAGGGCGCCGATTCCGAGCAGTACTTC. Its translation: CSASKGADSEQYF.

CDR3 sequence: CATFRGQSSYEQYF. CDR3 sequence (DNA): TGTGCCACCTTCCGGGGACAGAGCTCCTACGAGCAGTACTTC. This chain links TRBV5-6 with TRBJ2-7; 7 bases line up with TRBD1. Germline assignment: CDR1 SGHDT and CDR2 YYEEEE. The V segment lost 9 bases and the J segment 0 bases; nucleotides outside the gene matches: 9. This CDR3 is built from 14 residues.

The chain is built from TRBV11-2 and TRBJ2-5; 7 nucleotides line up with TRBD2. V gave up 5 bases and J gave up 5 bases; unmatched junction bases: 8. This CDR3 spans 14 amino acids. The germline V gene encodes CDR1 SGHAT and CDR2 FQNNGV. The chain's CDR3 is CASSPTNGGETQYF. CDR3 in DNA: TGTGCCAGCAGCCCAACTAACGGGGGGGAGACCCAGTACTTC.

The chain is built from TRBV2 and TRBJ2-7; D uncertain. TRBJ2-5 explains the end of the DNA better; the J call may be wrong. Germline assignment: CDR1 SNHLY and CDR2 FYNNEI. The CDR3 covers 14 residues. This chain's CDR3 is CASRLTEALETQYF. Written as DNA, the CDR3 is TGTGCCAGCAGACTCACGGAAGCGCTGGAGACCCAGTACTTC.

The J gene is TRBJ2-7, the V gene TRBV20-1; 8 bases line up with TRBD1. Germline CDR1 and CDR2: DFQATT and SNEGSKA (reference sequence). Trimming cost V 5 bases and J 4 bases; bases outside gene matches: 13. The CDR3 length is 15 residues. This CDR3 is CSALSQGAGSYEQYF. The CDR3 DNA is TGCAGTGCTTTAAGCCAGGGGGCTGGGAGTTACGAGCAGTACTTC.

The rearrangement links TRBV20-1 to TRBJ2-7, with D possibly TRBD1 on 7 matching bases. The V and J ends lost 0 bases and 5 bases respectively, with 20 bases between them. This CDR3 is 16 amino acids long. The germline V gene has CDR1 DFQATT and CDR2 SNEGSKA (reference sequence). The CDR3, as DNA: TGCAGTGCTAGAGATCTCGGCAGGGGGGAAGTCCACGAGCAGTACTTC. It specifies CSARDLGRGEVHEQYF.